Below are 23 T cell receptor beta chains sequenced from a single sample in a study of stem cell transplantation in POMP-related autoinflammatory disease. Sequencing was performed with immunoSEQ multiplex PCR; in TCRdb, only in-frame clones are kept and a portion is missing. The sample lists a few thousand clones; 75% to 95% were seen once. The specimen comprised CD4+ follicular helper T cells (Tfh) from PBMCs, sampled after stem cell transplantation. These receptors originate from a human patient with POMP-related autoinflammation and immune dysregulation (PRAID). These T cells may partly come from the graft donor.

CDR3 in DNA: TGCAGTGCTTTAGTTGGTTACGAGCAGTACGTC. Translated: CSALVGYEQYV. The rearrangement links TRBV20-1 to TRBJ2-7; no definite D call. The CDR3 spans 11 residues. V gave up 5 bases and J gave up 4 bases, with 9 bases separating them. In germline, CDR1 is DFQATT, CDR2 SNEGSKA (reference sequence).

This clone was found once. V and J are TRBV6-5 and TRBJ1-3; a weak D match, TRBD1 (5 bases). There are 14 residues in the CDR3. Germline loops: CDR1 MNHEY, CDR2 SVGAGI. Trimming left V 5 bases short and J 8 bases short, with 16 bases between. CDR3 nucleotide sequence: TGTGCCAGCAGTACGGGGGAGTTTGTAGACACCATATATTTT. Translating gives CASSTGEFVDTIYF.

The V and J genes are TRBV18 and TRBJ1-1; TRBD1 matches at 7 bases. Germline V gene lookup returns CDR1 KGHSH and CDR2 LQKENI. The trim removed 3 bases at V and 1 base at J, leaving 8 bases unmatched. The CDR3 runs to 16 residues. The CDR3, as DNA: TGTGCCAGCTCACCCAACTCCGGGACAGCGAACACTGAAGCTTTCTTT. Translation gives CASSPNSGTANTEAFF.

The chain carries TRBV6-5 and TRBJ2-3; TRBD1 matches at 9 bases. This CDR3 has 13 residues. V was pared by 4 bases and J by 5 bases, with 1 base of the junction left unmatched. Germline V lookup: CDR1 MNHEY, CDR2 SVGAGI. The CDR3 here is CASSSTGGDTQYF. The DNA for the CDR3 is TGTGCCAGCAGTTCGACAGGGGGAGATACGCAGTATTTT.

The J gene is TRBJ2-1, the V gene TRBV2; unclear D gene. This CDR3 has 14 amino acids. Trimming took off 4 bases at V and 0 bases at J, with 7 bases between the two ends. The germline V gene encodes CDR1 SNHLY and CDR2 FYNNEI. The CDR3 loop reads CASSADNSYNEQFF. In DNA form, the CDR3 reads TGTGCCAGCAGTGCTGACAACTCCTACAATGAGCAGTTCTTC.

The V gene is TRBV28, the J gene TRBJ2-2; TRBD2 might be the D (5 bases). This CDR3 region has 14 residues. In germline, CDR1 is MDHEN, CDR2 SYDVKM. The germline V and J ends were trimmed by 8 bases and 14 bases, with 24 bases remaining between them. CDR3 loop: CASSGPNNRGLLFF. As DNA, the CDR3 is TGTGCCAGCTCGGGCCCCAACAACCGGGGATTACTGTTTTTT. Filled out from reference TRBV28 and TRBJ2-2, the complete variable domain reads DVKVTQSSRYLVKRTGEKVFLECVQDMDHENMFWYRQDPGLGLRLIYFSYDVKMKEKGDIPEGYSVSREKKERFSLILESASTNQTSMYLCASSGPNNRGLLFFGEGSRLTVL.

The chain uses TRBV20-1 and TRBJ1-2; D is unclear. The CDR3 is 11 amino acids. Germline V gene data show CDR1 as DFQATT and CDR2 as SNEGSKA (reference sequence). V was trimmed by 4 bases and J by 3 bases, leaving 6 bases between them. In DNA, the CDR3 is TGCAGTGCTACCCTCGACTATGGCTACACCTTC. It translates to CSATLDYGYTF.

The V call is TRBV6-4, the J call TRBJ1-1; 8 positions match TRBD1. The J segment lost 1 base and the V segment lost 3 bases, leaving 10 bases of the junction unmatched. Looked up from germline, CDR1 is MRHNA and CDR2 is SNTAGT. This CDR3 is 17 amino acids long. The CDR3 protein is CASSDPRDRKENTEAFF. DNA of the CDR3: TGTGCCAGCAGTGATCCCCGGGACAGGAAGGAGAACACTGAAGCTTTCTTT.

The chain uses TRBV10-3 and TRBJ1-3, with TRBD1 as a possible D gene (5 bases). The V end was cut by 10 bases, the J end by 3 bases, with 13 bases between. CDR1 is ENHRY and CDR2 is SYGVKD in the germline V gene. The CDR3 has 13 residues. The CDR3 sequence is CATQTANGNTIYF. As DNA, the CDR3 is TGTGCCACCCAGACAGCAAATGGAAACACCATATATTTT.

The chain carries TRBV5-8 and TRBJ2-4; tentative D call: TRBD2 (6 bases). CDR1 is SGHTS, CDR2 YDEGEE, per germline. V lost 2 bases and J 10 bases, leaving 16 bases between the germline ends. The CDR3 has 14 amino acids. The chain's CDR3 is CASSLLGTLDIQYF. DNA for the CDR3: TGTGCCAGCAGCTTACTGGGGACTCTGGATATTCAGTACTTC. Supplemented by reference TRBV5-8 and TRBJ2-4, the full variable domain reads EAGVTQSPTHLIKTRGQQATLRCSPISGHTSVYWYQQALGLGLQFLLWYDEGEERNRGNFPPRFSGRQFPNYSSELNVNALELEDSALYLCASSLLGTLDIQYFGAGTRLSVL.

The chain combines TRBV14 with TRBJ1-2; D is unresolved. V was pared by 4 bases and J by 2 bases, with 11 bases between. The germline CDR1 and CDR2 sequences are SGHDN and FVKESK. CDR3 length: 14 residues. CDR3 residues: CASSLLTVNYGYTF. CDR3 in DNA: TGTGCCAGCAGCCTTTTAACCGTAAACTATGGCTACACCTTC.

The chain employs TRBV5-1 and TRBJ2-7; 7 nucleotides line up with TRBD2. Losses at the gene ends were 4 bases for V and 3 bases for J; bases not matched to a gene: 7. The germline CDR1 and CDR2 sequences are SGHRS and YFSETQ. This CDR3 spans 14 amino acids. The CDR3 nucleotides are TGCGCCAGCAGCCCGTTCGCGGGGGACTACGAGCAGTACGTC. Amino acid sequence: CASSPFAGDYEQYV.

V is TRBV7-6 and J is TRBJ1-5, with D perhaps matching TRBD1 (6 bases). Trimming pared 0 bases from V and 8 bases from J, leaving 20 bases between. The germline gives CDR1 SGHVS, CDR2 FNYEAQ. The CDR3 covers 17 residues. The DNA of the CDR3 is TGTGCCAGCAGCTTAGCGGGGGCCCTTAATGTAGCGGAGCCCCAGCATTTT. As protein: CASSLAGALNVAEPQHF.

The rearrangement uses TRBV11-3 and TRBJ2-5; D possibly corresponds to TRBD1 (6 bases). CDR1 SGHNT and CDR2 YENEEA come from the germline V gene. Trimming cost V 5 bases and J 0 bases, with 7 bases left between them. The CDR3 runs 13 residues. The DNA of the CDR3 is TGTGCCAGCAGCCGGGACAACCAAGAGACCCAGTACTTC. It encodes CASSRDNQETQYF.

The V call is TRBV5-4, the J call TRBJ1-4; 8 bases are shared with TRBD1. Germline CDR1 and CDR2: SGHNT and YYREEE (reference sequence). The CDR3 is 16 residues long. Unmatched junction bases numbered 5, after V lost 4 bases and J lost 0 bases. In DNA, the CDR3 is TGTGCCAGCAGCGTCACAGGGGGTGCAACTAATGAAAAACTGTTTTTT. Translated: CASSVTGGATNEKLFF.

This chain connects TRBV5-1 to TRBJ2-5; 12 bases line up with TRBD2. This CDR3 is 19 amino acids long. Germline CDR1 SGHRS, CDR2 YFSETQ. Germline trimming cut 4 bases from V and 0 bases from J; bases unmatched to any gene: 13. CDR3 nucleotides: TGCGCCAGCAGCCCCGGGGCTAGCGGGAGGGCTCCTTACCAAGAGACCCAGTACTTC. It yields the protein CASSPGASGRAPYQETQYF.

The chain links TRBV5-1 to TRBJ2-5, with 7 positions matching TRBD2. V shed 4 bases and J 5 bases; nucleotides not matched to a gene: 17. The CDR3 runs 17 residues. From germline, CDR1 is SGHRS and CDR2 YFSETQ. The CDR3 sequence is CASSPSLIRGEGETQYF. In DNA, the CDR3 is TGCGCCAGCAGCCCAAGCCTCATCAGAGGGGAGGGGGAGACCCAGTACTTC. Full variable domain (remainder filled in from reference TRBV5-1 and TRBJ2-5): KAGVTQTPRYLIKTRGQQVTLSCSPISGHRSVSWYQQTPGQGLQFLFEYFSETQRNKGNFPGRFSGRQFSNSRSEMNVSTLELGDSALYLCASSPSLIRGEGETQYFGPGTRLLVL.

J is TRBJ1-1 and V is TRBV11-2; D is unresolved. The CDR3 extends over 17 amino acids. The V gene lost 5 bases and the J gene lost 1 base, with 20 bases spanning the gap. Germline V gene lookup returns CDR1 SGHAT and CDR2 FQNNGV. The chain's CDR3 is CASSPSLDWRANTEAFF. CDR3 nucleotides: TGTGCCAGCAGCCCGAGCTTAGATTGGCGGGCGAACACTGAAGCTTTCTTT.

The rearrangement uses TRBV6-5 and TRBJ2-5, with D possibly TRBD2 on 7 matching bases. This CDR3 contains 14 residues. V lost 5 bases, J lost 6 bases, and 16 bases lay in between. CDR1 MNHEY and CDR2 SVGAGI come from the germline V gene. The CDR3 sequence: CASSINREGKTQYF. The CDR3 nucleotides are TGTGCCAGCAGTATTAACAGGGAGGGGAAGACCCAGTACTTC.

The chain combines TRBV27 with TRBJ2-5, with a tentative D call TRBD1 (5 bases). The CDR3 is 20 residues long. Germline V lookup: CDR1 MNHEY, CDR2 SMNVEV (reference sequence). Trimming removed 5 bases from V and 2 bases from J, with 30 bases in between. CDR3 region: CASSRNWGHLGILSQETQYF. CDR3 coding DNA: TGTGCCAGCAGTAGGAATTGGGGCCACTTAGGGATACTCTCACAAGAGACCCAGTACTTC.

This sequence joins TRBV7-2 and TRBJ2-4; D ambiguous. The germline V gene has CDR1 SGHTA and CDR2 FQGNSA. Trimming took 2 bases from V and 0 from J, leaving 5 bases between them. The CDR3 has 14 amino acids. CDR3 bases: TGTGCCAGCAGCTTACAACTAGCCAAAAACATTCAGTACTTC. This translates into CASSLQLAKNIQYF.

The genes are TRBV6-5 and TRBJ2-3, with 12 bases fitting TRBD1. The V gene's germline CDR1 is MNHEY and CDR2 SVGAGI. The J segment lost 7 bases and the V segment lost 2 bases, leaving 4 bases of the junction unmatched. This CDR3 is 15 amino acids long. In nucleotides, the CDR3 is TGTGCCAGCAGTTACCTCGGGACAGGGGGCTATACGCAGTATTTT. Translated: CASSYLGTGGYTQYF.

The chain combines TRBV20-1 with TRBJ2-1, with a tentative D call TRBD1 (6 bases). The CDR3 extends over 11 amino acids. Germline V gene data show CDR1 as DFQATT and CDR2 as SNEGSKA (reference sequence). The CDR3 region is CSTGSLNEQFF. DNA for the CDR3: TGCAGCACAGGGTCGCTCAATGAGCAGTTCTTC.